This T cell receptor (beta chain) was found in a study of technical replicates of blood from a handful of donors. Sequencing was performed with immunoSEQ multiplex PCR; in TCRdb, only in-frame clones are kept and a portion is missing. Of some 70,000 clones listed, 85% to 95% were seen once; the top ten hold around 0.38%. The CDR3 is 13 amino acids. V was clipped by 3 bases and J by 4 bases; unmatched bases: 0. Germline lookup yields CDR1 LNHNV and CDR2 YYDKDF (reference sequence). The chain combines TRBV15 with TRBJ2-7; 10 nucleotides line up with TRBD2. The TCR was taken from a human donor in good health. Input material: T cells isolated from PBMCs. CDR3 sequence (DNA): TGTGCCACCAGCAGGACTAGCGGGTACGAGCAGTACTTC. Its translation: CATSRTSGYEQYF. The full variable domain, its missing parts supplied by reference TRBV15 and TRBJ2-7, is DAMVIQNPRYQVTQFGKPVTLSCSQTLNHNVMYWYQQKSSQAPKLLFHYYDKDFNNEADTPDNFQSRRPNTSFCFLDIRSPGLGDTAMYLCATSRTSGYEQYFGPGTRLTVT.